These 30 T cell receptor beta chains originate from one sample sequenced in a study of shared clonotypes between healthy human individuals. Sequencing was performed with immunoSEQ multiplex PCR; in TCRdb, only in-frame clones are kept and a portion is missing. The repertoire holds some 2,100,000 clones, with about 92% as singletons. The naive CD8 subset, CD45RO-negative cells positively selected for CCR7, excluded terminally differentiated effector memory CD45RA+ cells. Material for sequencing was naive CD8+ T cells from PBMCs. Receptors were obtained from a young man in good health. Some clones in this sample may be carry-over from other donors' samples.

The CDR3 region is CASSPPDRQETQYF. The CDR3 coding sequence is TGTGCCAGCAGCCCCCCGGACAGGCAAGAGACCCAGTACTTC. V usage is TRBV5-4 and J usage is TRBJ2-5; TRBD1 aligns across 7 bases. The trim removed 4 bases at V and 2 bases at J, leaving 5 bases unmatched. The CDR3 is made up of 14 amino acids. Germline V CDR1 and CDR2: SGHNT, YYREEE (reference sequence). Combining the CDR3 with reference TRBV5-4 and TRBJ2-5 gives the whole variable domain ETGVTQSPTHLIKTRGQQVTLRCSSQSGHNTVSWYQQALGQGPQFIFQYYREEENGRGNFPPRFSGLQFPNYSSELNVNALELDDSALYLCASSPPDRQETQYFGPGTRLLVL.

The V and J genes are TRBV27 and TRBJ2-3; 10 positions agree with TRBD2. This CDR3 has 18 residues. Germline V lookup: CDR1 MNHEY, CDR2 SMNVEV (reference sequence). V lost 5 bases, J lost 5 bases, and 16 bases stayed unmatched. The DNA for the CDR3 is TGTGCCAGCAGTCCACCTCCGGGGAGCGGGAGGGCCCAAGATACGCAGTATTTT. This translates into CASSPPPGSGRAQDTQYF.

Remarks on this clone: Other nucleotide sequences in the sample specify the same CDR3. The V and J genes are TRBV11-2 and TRBJ2-7; 7 nucleotides line up with TRBD2. CDR1 and CDR2 from the germline V gene are SGHAT and FQNNGV. After removal of 1 base from V and 3 bases from J, the junction contained 0 bases not matched to a gene. This CDR3 is 13 amino acids long. CDR3 protein: CASSLGTSYEQYF. Here the CDR3 DNA reads TGTGCCAGCAGCTTAGGGACTAGCTACGAGCAGTACTTC.

This chain connects TRBV7-2 to TRBJ2-1; D might be TRBD2 (6 bases). Germline CDR1 SGHTA, CDR2 FQGNSA. This CDR3 comprises 17 residues. The V gene lost 4 bases and the J gene lost 3 bases, with 19 bases spanning the gap. CDR3 sequence (DNA): TGTGCCAGCAGCTCGCCGGGAGAGGGGCGCTACTACAATGAGCAGTTCTTC. This encodes CASSSPGEGRYYNEQFF.

This clone was detected once. The rearrangement links TRBV4-1 to TRBJ1-2, with D unclear. V dropped 4 bases and J dropped 2 bases, with 17 bases sitting between them. The CDR3 loop spans 16 amino acids. CDR1 and CDR2 from the germline V gene are MGHRA and YSYEKL. This CDR3 is CASSRIPQEKNYGYTF. In DNA form, the CDR3 reads TGCGCCAGCAGCCGAATTCCACAAGAGAAAAACTATGGCTACACCTTC.

The CDR3 here is CASSEDRASQPQHF. DNA of the CDR3: TGTGCCAGCAGTGAGGACAGGGCGTCCCAGCCCCAGCATTTT. V usage is TRBV6-1 and J usage is TRBJ1-5; the match to TRBD1 covers 8 bases. The ends lost 3 bases at V and 7 bases at J; junction bases unmatched: 5. Germline V CDR1 and CDR2: MNHNS, SASEGT. There are 14 residues in the CDR3.

This clone showed up just once. V usage is TRBV7-9 and J usage is TRBJ1-1; the match to TRBD1 covers 7 bases. The CDR3 totals 16 residues. Looked up from germline, CDR1 is SEHNR and CDR2 is FQNEAQ (reference sequence). Germline trimming cut 2 bases from V and 5 bases from J; bases unmatched to any gene: 11. DNA for the CDR3: TGTGCCAGCAGCTTAAAGGAGGGAAGGGGGCGGACTGAAGCTTTCTTT. Protein: CASSLKEGRGRTEAFF. The entire variable domain, with the rest obtained from reference TRBV7-9 and TRBJ1-1, is as follows: DTGVSQNPRHKITKRGQNVTFRCDPISEHNRLYWYRQTLGQGPEFLTYFQNEAQLEKSRLLSDRFSAERPKGSFSTLEIQRTEQGDSAMYLCASSLKEGRGRTEAFFGQGTRLTVV.

The sample holds one count of this clone. V usage is TRBV6-5 and J usage is TRBJ2-1, with D possibly TRBD1 on 6 matching bases. V was shortened by 2 bases and J by 5 bases, with 10 bases between the two germline ends. The CDR3 loop spans 14 amino acids. CDR1 is MNHEY, CDR2 SVGAGI, per germline. The CDR3 loop reads CASSYQGFDNEQFF. Written as DNA, the CDR3 is TGTGCCAGCAGTTACCAGGGGTTCGACAATGAGCAGTTCTTC.

The chain uses TRBV7-9 and TRBJ2-7; 7 bases are a match to TRBD1. The CDR3 runs to 16 residues. Looked up from germline, CDR1 is SEHNR and CDR2 is FQNEAQ (reference sequence). J lost 2 bases, V lost 4 bases, and 11 bases had no gene match. CDR3 residues: CASSSTRDRYPYEQYF. CDR3 sequence (DNA): TGTGCCAGCAGCTCGACCCGGGACAGATATCCCTACGAGCAGTACTTC. The whole variable domain, filled in from reference TRBV7-9 and TRBJ2-7, reads DTGVSQNPRHKITKRGQNVTFRCDPISEHNRLYWYRQTLGQGPEFLTYFQNEAQLEKSRLLSDRFSAERPKGSFSTLEIQRTEQGDSAMYLCASSSTRDRYPYEQYFGPGTRLTVT.

This chain joins TRBV10-1 and TRBJ2-1; 9 bases map to TRBD2. CDR3 length: 18 residues. V lost 2 bases to trimming and J lost 4 bases; unmatched junction nucleotides: 12. Germline V gene lookup returns CDR1 WNHNN and CDR2 SYGVQD (reference sequence). CDR3 protein: CASSETTREGAGYNEQFF. DNA for the CDR3: TGCGCCAGCAGTGAGACAACGCGGGAGGGGGCAGGGTACAATGAGCAGTTCTTC.

The V and J genes are TRBV9 and TRBJ2-2; D not resolved. The V end was cut by 2 bases, the J end by 3 bases, with 11 bases between. There are 15 residues in the CDR3. Looked up from germline, CDR1 is SGDLS and CDR2 is YYNGEE. The CDR3 DNA is TGTGCCAGCAGCGTTGGGTACAGCTACACCGGGGAGCTGTTTTTT. The encoded protein is CASSVGYSYTGELFF.

Regarding this clone: Other DNA sequences in the same sample also yield this CDR3. The chain carries TRBV27 and TRBJ2-7, with a possible D match to TRBD2 (6 bases). Trimming stripped 3 bases from V and 2 bases from J, with 11 bases between. Germline CDR1 is MNHEY and CDR2 is SMNVEV (reference sequence). The CDR3 sequence is 14 residues long. The CDR3 DNA sequence: TGTGCCAGCAGTTTTGGAGGGGCGGCCTACGAGCAGTACTTC. This gives the protein CASSFGGAAYEQYF.

The chain couples TRBV9 to TRBJ1-2; D may be TRBD1 (5 bases). This CDR3 is built from 13 residues. The ends were cut back, 4 bases at V and 8 bases at J, with 15 bases in the middle. Germline assignment: CDR1 SGDLS and CDR2 YYNGEE. CDR3 sequence: CASSTRDFGGYTF. The CDR3 bases are TGTGCCAGCAGCACAAGGGACTTCGGGGGCTACACCTTC.

This chain uses TRBV4-1 with TRBJ2-5; 8 bases match TRBD2. This CDR3 is built from 15 residues. Trimming took 2 bases from V and 4 from J; bases not matched to a gene: 6. The V gene's germline CDR1 is MGHRA and CDR2 YSYEKL. CDR3: CASSQIAGWGETQYF. The DNA for the CDR3 is TGCGCCAGCAGCCAAATAGCGGGATGGGGAGAGACCCAGTACTTC.

V usage is TRBV28 and J usage is TRBJ2-1; TRBD1 or TRBD2 may be the D gene (5 bases each). Germline V gene data show CDR1 as MDHEN and CDR2 as SYDVKM. V gave up 7 bases and J gave up 7 bases, with 17 bases separating them. CDR3 length: 14 amino acids. CDR3: CASTLPGPGNEQFF. CDR3 nucleotide sequence: TGTGCCAGCACTCTCCCGGGACCTGGGAATGAGCAGTTCTTC.

The rearrangement joins TRBV19 to TRBJ1-1; TRBD1 might be the D (5 bases). This CDR3 region has 14 residues. The V gene's germline CDR1 is LNHDA and CDR2 SQIVND (reference sequence). The V and J ends lost 7 bases and 4 bases respectively, with 16 bases between them. The CDR3 sequence: CASNRDRGFTEAFF. The CDR3 DNA reads as TGTGCCAGTAATAGAGACAGAGGGTTCACTGAAGCTTTCTTT.

CDR3 in amino acids: CASSTRRDISSYEQYF. Here the CDR3 DNA reads TGTGCCAGCAGTACGCGCCGGGACATCAGCTCCTACGAGCAGTACTTC. The chain uses TRBV28 and TRBJ2-7; maybe TRBD1 (6 bases). Between the trimmed V and J ends, which lost 5 bases and 0 bases, there was a span of 17 bases. The CDR3 consists of 16 residues. The germline V gene has CDR1 MDHEN and CDR2 SYDVKM.

J is TRBJ2-5 and V is TRBV27, with 12 bases that match TRBD1. The CDR3 loop spans 16 amino acids. The germline CDR1 and CDR2 sequences are MNHEY and SMNVEV (reference sequence). The J segment lost 5 bases and the V segment lost 3 bases, leaving 7 bases of the junction unmatched. DNA of the CDR3: TGTGCCAGCAGTTTCCGGGACAGGGGGCTTCGGGAGACCCAGTACTTC. Translated: CASSFRDRGLRETQYF.

The chain employs TRBV2 and TRBJ1-5; D not certain. Judging by the DNA end, TRBJ2-3 fits better; the J call may be wrong. This CDR3 contains 14 residues. The germline gives CDR1 SNHLY, CDR2 FYNNEI. Here the CDR3 DNA reads TGTGCCAGCAGTGGTCAGGATAGCAATCAGCCCCAGTATTTT. Its protein is CASSGQDSNQPQYF.

V usage is TRBV7-9 and J usage is TRBJ1-2; TRBD1 is a possible D gene (6 bases). Deletions cut 6 bases from V and 6 bases from J, with 20 bases between. The CDR3 is 15 amino acids. Germline values: CDR1 SEHNR, CDR2 FQNEAQ (reference sequence). CDR3 region: CASSASLTGTNGYTF. As DNA, the CDR3 is TGTGCCAGCAGTGCCTCCCTTACAGGGACAAATGGCTACACCTTC.

The chain has TRBV27 and TRBJ1-4, with a tentative D call TRBD1 (6 bases). The CDR3 sequence is 17 residues long. V dropped 5 bases and J dropped 8 bases, with 24 bases sitting between them. Germline CDR1 is MNHEY and CDR2 is SMNVEV (reference sequence). The CDR3 region has the DNA TGTGCCAGCAGTCAGGCCCACAGGGAAGGCCTCAGGGAAAAACTGTTTTTT. The encoded protein is CASSQAHREGLREKLFF.

The CDR3: CASSELLPSGMGEQYF. The DNA of the CDR3 is TGCGCCAGCAGCGAGCTCCTCCCTAGCGGGATGGGAGAGCAGTACTTC. The chain recombines TRBV5-1 with TRBJ2-7; 9 nucleotides agree with TRBD2. V dropped 4 bases and J dropped 7; count of bases not matched to a gene: 15. Looked up from germline, CDR1 is SGHRS and CDR2 is YFSETQ. The CDR3 runs to 16 residues.

The rearrangement joins TRBV5-5 to TRBJ1-4; D unclear. CDR1 and CDR2 from the germline V gene are SGHKS and YYEKEE (reference sequence). The CDR3 runs to 12 residues. V gave up 0 bases and J gave up 7 bases, with 4 bases separating them. In nucleotides, the CDR3 is TGTGCCAGCAGCTTGGGGGGTGAAAAACTGTTTTTT. Protein product: CASSLGGEKLFF. Supplemented by reference TRBV5-5 and TRBJ1-4, the full variable domain reads DAGVTQSPTHLIKTRGQQVTLRCSPISGHKSVSWYQQVLGQGPQFIFQYYEKEERGRGNFPDRFSARQFPNYSSELNVNALLLGDSALYLCASSLGGEKLFFGSGTQLSVL.

This rearrangement joins TRBV2 to TRBJ2-1; D call uncertain. The CDR3 has 15 residues. Trimming shortened V by 2 bases and J by 4 bases, and 12 bases separated the two germline ends. Germline CDR1 and CDR2: SNHLY and FYNNEI. The CDR3 loop is CASSERRTRYNEQFF. In nucleotides, the CDR3 is TGTGCCAGCAGTGAAAGGCGGACCCGGTACAATGAGCAGTTCTTC.

The chain combines TRBV5-6 with TRBJ2-1, with 7 bases identical to TRBD1. The CDR3 sequence is 13 residues long. The V gene's germline CDR1 is SGHDT and CDR2 YYEEEE. Losses at the gene ends were 4 bases for V and 7 bases for J; bases not matched to a gene: 5. This CDR3 is CASSQGVRNEQFF. The CDR3 coding sequence is TGTGCCAGCAGCCAGGGGGTTCGGAATGAGCAGTTCTTC.

The rearrangement uses TRBV6-5 and TRBJ2-1, with TRBD1 matching over 9 bases. CDR3 length: 15 amino acids. V trimming: 2 bases; J trimming: 7 bases; junction bases outside the gene matches: 6. Germline V gene sequence: CDR1 MNHEY, CDR2 SVGAGI. The CDR3 region is CASSYLRTGENEQFF. The CDR3 DNA reads as TGTGCCAGCAGTTACCTACGGACAGGGGAGAATGAGCAGTTCTTC.

V and J are TRBV28 and TRBJ2-7; D is unresolved. The CDR3 is made up of 14 amino acids. The V and J ends lost 6 bases and 0 bases respectively, with 12 bases between them. Germline CDR1 is MDHEN and CDR2 is SYDVKM. The CDR3 nucleotides are TGTGCCAGCAGCCCCCCAGACGTCTCCTACGAGCAGTACTTC. The encoded protein is CASSPPDVSYEQYF.

The chain's CDR3 is CASRLYGDRGAYGYTF. The CDR3 DNA sequence: TGTGCCAGCAGGTTGTATGGGGACAGGGGCGCCTATGGCTACACCTTC. The J gene is TRBJ1-2, the V gene TRBV27, with 10 bases aligning to TRBD1. The CDR3 length is 16 residues. The junction had 11 bases not matched to a gene; V was cut back by 6 bases and J by 4 bases. CDR1 is MNHEY, CDR2 SMNVEV, per germline (reference sequence).

Notes on this clone: An end of the junction does not agree with germline; a read error may underlie this. This chain joins TRBV7-6 and TRBJ2-7, with 7 bases identical to TRBD2. Germline V gene lookup returns CDR1 SGHVS and CDR2 FNYEAQ. The CDR3 runs to 16 residues. The CDR3 loop reads CASSLGSGLVSHEQYF. CDR3 coding DNA: TGTGCCAGCAGCTTAGGGTCCGGACTAGTCTCCCACGAGCAGTACTTC.

The chain is built from TRBV27 and TRBJ1-1; no clear D gene. Trimming removed 3 bases at V and 4 bases at J, with 9 bases between. CDR3 length: 13 residues. CDR1 and CDR2 from the germline V gene are MNHEY and SMNVEV (reference sequence). CDR3 nucleotides: TGTGCCAGCAGTTTCCTGATCGGCACTGAAGCTTTCTTT. Translated, it gives CASSFLIGTEAFF.